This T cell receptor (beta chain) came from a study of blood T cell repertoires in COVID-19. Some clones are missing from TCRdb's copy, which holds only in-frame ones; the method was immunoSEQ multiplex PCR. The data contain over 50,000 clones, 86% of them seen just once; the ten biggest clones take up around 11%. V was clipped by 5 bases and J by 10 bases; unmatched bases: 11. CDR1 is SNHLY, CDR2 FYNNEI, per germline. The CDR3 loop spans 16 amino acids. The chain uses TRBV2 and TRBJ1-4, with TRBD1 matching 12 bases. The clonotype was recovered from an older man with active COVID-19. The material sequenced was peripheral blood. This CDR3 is CASSLGTGGAPGKLFF. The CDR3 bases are TGTGCCAGCAGTCTCGGGACAGGGGGCGCCCCCGGAAAACTGTTTTTT.